This T cell receptor (beta chain) was observed in a study of neurological immune-mediated disorders. The CDR3 is 14 amino acids. Germline assignment: CDR1 MNHEY and CDR2 SVGEGT. The V gene lost 3 bases and the J gene lost 1 base, with 9 bases spanning the gap. TCRdb ran MiXCR on the 5' RACE reads and lists one entry per CDR3 protein. Of 30,000 to 45,000 distinct CDR3 sequences listed, roughly 10% are singletons. This clonotype was seen at least ten times. The sequence came from a woman aged 30 to 39 with HTLV-1-associated myelopathy (HAM/TSP). This rearrangement joins TRBV6-2 or TRBV6-3 to TRBJ1-1; D unclear. The sequenced sample consisted of CD4+ T cells from blood. DNA for the CDR3: TGTGCCAGCAGTTATAACGGGAGGAACACTGAAGCTTTCTTT. Amino acids: CASSYNGRNTEAFF.